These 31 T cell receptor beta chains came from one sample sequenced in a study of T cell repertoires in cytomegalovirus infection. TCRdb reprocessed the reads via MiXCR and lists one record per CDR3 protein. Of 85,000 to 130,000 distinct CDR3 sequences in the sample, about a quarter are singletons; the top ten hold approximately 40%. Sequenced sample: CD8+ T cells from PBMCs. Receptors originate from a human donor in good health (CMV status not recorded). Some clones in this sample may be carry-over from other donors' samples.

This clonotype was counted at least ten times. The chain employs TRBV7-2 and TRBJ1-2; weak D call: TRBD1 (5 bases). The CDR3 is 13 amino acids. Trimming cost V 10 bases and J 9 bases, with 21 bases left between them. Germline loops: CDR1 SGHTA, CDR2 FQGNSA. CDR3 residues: CATPPLREGSYTF. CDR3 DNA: TGTGCCACACCCCCACTCCGGGAGGGGAGCTACACCTTC. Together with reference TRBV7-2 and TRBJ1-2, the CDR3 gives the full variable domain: GAGVSQSPSNKVTEKGKDVELRCDPISGHTALYWYRQSLGQGLEFLIYFQGNSAPDKSGLPSDRFSAERTGGSVSTLTIQRTQQEDSAVYLCATPPLREGSYTFGSGTRLTVV.

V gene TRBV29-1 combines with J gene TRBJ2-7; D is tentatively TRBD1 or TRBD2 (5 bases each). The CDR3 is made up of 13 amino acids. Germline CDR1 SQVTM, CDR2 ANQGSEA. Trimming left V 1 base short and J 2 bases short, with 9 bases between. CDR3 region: CSVEGGNPYEQYF. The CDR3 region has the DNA TGCAGCGTTGAAGGGGGGAATCCCTACGAGCAGTACTTC.

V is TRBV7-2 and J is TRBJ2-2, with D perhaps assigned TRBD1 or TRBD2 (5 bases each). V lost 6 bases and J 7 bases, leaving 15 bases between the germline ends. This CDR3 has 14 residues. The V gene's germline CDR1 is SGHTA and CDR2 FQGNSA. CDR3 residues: CASSPYQGDGELFF. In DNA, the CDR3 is TGTGCCAGCAGTCCTTATCAGGGAGACGGGGAGCTGTTTTTT.

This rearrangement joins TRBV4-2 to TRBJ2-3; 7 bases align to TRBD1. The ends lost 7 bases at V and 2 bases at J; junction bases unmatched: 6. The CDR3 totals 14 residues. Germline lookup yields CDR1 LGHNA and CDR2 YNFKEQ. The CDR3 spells CASTDRDPTDTQYF. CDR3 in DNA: TGTGCCAGCACTGACAGGGACCCCACAGATACGCAGTATTTT.

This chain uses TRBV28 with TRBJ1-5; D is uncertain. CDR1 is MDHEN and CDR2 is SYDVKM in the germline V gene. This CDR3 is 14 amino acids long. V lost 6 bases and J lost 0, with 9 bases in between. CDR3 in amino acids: CASSQDGSNQPQHF. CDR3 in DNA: TGTGCCAGCAGCCAGGACGGTAGCAATCAGCCCCAGCATTTT.

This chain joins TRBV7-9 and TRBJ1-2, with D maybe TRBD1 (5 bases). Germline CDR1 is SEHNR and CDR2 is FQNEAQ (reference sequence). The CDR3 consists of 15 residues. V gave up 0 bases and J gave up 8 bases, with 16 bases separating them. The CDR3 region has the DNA TGTGCCAGCAGCTTAGCGTCGGGCGCCAGGGACGGCTACACCTTC. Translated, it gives CASSLASGARDGYTF.

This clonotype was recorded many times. Here the CDR3 reads CASSFSGSRTGELFF. The DNA for the CDR3 is TGTGCCAGCAGCTTTAGCGGGAGTCGCACCGGGGAGCTGTTTTTT. The chain carries TRBV11-2 and TRBJ2-2, with 9 bases that match TRBD2. The CDR3 totals 15 residues. From germline, CDR1 is SGHAT and CDR2 FQNNGV. J gave up 4 bases and V 3 bases, and 3 bases lay outside the gene matches.

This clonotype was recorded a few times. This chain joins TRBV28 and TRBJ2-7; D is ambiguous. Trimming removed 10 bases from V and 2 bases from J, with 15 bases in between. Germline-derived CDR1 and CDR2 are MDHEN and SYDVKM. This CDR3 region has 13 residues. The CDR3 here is CATTPVTTYEQYF. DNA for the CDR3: TGTGCCACCACCCCAGTGACGACCTACGAGCAGTACTTC.

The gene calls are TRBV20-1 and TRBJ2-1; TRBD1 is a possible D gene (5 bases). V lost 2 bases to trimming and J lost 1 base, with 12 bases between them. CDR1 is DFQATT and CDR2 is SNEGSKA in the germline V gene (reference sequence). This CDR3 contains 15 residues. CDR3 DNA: TGCAGTGCTAGAAGGGGCCCAAATTCCTACAATGAGCAGTTCTTC. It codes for CSARRGPNSYNEQFF.

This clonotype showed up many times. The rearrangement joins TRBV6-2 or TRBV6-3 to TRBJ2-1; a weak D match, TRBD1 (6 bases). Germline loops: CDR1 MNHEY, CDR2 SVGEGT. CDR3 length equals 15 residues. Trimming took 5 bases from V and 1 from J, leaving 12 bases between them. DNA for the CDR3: TGTGCCAGCAGTAAAACAGGGATTTCCTACAATGAGCAGTTCTTC. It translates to CASSKTGISYNEQFF.

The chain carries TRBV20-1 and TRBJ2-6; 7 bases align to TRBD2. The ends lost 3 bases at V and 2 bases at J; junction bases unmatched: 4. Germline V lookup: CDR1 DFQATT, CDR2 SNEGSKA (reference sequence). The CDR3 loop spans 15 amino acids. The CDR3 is CSASPLATGANVLTF. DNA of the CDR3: TGCAGTGCTAGTCCACTAGCGACTGGGGCCAACGTCCTGACTTTC.

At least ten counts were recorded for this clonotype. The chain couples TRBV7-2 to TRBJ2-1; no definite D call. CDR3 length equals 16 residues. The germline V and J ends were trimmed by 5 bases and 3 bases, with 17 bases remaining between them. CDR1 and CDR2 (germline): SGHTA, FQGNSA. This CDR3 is CASSPDGVPGYNEQFF. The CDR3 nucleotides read TGTGCCAGCAGCCCCGACGGAGTTCCCGGCTACAATGAGCAGTTCTTC.

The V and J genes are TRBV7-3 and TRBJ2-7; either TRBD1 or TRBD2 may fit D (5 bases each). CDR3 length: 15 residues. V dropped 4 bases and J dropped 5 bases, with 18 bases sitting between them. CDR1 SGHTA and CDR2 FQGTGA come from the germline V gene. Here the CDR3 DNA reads TGTGCCAGCAGCTACCCTGGGGCGGGTATCGACGAGCAGTACTTC. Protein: CASSYPGAGIDEQYF.

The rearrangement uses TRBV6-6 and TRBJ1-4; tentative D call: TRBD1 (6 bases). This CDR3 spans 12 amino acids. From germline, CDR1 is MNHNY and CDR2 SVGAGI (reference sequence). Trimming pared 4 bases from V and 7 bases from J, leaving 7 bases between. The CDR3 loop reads CASSLDSEKLFF. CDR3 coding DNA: TGTGCCAGCAGTTTGGACAGTGAAAAACTGTTTTTT.

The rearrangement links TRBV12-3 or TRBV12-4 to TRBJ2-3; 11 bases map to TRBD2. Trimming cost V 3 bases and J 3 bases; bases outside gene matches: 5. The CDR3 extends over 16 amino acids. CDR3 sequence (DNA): TGTGCCAGCAGTTTCCTGACTAGCGGGATAACAGATACGCAGTATTTT. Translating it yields CASSFLTSGITDTQYF.

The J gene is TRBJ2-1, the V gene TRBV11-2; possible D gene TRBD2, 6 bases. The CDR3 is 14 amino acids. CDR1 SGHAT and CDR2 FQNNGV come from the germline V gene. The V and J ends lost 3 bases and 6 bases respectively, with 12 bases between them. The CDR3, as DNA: TGTGCCAGCAGCTTCCCTCTAGCGTTCAATGAGCAGTTCTTC. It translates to CASSFPLAFNEQFF.

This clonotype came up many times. The CDR3 DNA reads as TGTGCCAGCACCCTACTCAGGGGGCACGGAAGCTCCTATAATTCACCCCTCCACTTT. It specifies CASTLLRGHGSSYNSPLHF. The rearrangement joins TRBV2 to TRBJ1-6, with 8 bases aligning to TRBD1. CDR3 size: 19 residues. CDR1 and CDR2 (germline): SNHLY, FYNNEI. The trim removed 7 bases at V and 0 bases at J, leaving 14 bases unmatched. The whole variable domain, remainder taken from reference TRBV2 and TRBJ1-6, is EPEVTQTPSHQVTQMGQEVILRCVPISNHLYFYWYRQILGQKVEFLVSFYNNEISEKSEIFDDQFSVERPDGSNFTLKIRSTKLEDSAMYFCASTLLRGHGSSYNSPLHFGNGTRLTVT.

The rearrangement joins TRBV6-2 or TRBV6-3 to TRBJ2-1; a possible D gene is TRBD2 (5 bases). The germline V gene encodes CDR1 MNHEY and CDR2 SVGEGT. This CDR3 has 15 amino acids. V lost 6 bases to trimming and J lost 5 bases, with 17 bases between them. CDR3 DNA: TGTGCCAGCAGCCCCTCCGCGGGCGGGCACAATGAGCAGTTCTTC. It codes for CASSPSAGGHNEQFF.

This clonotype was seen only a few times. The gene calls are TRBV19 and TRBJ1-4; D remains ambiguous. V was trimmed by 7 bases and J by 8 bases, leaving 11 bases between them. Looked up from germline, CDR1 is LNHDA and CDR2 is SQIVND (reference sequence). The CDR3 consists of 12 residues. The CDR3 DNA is TGTGCCAGTACCGTAGGAGGAGAAAAACTGTTTTTT. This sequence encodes CASTVGGEKLFF. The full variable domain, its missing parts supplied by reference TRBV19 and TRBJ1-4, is DGGITQSPKYLFRKEGQNVTLSCEQNLNHDAMYWYRQDPGQGLRLIYYSQIVNDFQKGDIAEGYSVSREKKESFPLTVTSAQKNPTAFYLCASTVGGEKLFFGSGTQLSVL.

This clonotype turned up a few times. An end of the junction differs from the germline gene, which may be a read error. The CDR3 reads CSVEDRGPHGYTF. The CDR3 DNA is TGCAGCGTCGAAGACAGGGGGCCCCATGGCTACACCTTC. The chain couples TRBV29-1 to TRBJ1-2, with TRBD1 matching over 10 bases. Germline values: CDR1 SQVTM, CDR2 ANQGSEA. This CDR3 comprises 13 residues.

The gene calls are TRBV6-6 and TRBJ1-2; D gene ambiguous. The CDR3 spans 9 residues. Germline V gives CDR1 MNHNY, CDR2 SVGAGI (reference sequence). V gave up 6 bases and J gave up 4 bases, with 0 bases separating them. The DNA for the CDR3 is TGTGCCAGCAGCTATGGCTACACCTTC. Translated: CASSYGYTF.

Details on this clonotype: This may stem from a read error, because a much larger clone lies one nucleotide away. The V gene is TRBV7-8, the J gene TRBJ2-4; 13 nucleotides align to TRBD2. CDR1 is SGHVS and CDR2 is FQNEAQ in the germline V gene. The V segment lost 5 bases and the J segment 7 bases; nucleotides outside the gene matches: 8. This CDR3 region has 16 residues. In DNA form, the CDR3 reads TGTGCCAGCAGCGCGTGGACTAGCGGGAGTCAGAACATTCAGTACTTC. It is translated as CASSAWTSGSQNIQYF.

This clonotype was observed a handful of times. The CDR3 region is CSEKTGTGGFGYGYTF. The CDR3 region has the DNA TGCAGCGAGAAAACCGGGACAGGGGGCTTCGGCTATGGCTACACCTTC. The chain has TRBV29-1 and TRBJ1-2; the match to TRBD1 covers 12 bases. J lost 4 bases, V lost 7 bases, and 13 bases had no gene match. CDR1 is SQVTM, CDR2 ANQGSEA, per germline. CDR3 length: 16 residues.

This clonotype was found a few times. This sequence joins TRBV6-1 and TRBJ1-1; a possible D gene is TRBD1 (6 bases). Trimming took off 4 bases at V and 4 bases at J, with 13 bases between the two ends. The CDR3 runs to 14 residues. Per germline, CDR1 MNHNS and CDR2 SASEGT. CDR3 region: CASSAYRETTEAFF. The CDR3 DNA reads TGTGCCAGCAGTGCCTACAGGGAGACCACTGAAGCTTTCTTT.

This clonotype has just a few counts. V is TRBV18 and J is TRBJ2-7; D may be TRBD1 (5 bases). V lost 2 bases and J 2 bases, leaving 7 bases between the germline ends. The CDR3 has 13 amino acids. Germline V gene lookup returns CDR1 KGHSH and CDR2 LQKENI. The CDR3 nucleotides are TGTGCCAGCTCACCAGAGGACACCTACGAGCAGTACTTC. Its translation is CASSPEDTYEQYF.

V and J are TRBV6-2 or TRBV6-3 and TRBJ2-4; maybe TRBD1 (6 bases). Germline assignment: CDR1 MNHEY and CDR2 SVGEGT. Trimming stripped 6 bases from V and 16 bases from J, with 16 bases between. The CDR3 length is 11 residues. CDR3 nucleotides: TGTGCCAGCAGGAGCGACAGGACCAGCTACTTC. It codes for CASRSDRTSYF.

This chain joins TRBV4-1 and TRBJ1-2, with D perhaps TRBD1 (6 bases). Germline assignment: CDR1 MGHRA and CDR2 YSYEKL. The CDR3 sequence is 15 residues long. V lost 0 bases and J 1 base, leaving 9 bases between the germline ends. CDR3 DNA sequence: TGCGCCAGCAGCCAAGAAGGGACATATAACTATGGCTACACCTTC. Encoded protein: CASSQEGTYNYGYTF.

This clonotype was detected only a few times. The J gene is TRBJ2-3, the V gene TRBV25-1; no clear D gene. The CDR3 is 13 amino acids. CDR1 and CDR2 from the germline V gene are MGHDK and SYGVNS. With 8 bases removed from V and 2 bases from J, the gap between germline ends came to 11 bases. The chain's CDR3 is CASGYTNTDTQYF. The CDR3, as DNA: TGTGCCAGCGGCTATACCAACACAGATACGCAGTATTTT.

In nucleotides, the CDR3 is TGTGCCAGCAGTTATCTCGCCGGGACGAAGAACACTGAAGCTTTCTTT. Protein sequence: CASSYLAGTKNTEAFF. The rearrangement joins TRBV12-3 or TRBV12-4 to TRBJ1-1, with D possibly TRBD1 on 5 matching bases. Trimming removed 4 bases at V and 1 base at J, with 16 bases between. CDR3 length: 16 residues.

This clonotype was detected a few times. CDR3 DNA: TGCAGTGCTCCTCCAGGGGGACTCGACATATACAATGAGCAGTTCTTC. It codes for CSAPPGGLDIYNEQFF. The rearrangement joins TRBV20-1 to TRBJ2-1, with D perhaps matching TRBD1 (7 bases). Trimming pared 5 bases from V and 4 bases from J, leaving 21 bases between. CDR1 is DFQATT, CDR2 SNEGSKA, per germline (reference sequence). The CDR3 runs to 16 residues.

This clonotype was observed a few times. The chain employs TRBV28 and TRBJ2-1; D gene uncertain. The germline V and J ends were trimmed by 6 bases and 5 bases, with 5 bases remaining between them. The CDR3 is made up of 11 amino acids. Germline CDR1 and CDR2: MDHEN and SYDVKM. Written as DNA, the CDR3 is TGTGCCAGCAGGGTTAACAATGAGCAGTTCTTC. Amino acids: CASRVNNEQFF.